This T cell receptor beta chain was found in a study of shared clonotypes between healthy human individuals. This clone turned up a few times. Assay: immunoSEQ multiplex PCR; the TCRdb copy retains only in-frame clones and omits some. The sample holds 490,000 or so clones, 79% seen once. The CDR3 is 16 amino acids. CDR1 is SNHLY, CDR2 FYNNEI, per germline. V lost 1 base to trimming and J lost 6 bases; unmatched junction nucleotides: 9. Sequenced: PBMCs. This clonotype originated in a woman aged 40 to 55 in good health. Some clones in this sample may be carry-over from other donors' samples. The rearrangement joins TRBV2 to TRBJ1-2; the match to TRBD1 covers 9 bases. CDR3 in amino acids: CASSEGTGVRVDGYTF. The CDR3 DNA is TGTGCCAGCAGTGAAGGGACAGGGGTTCGGGTGGATGGCTACACCTTC.